One TCR beta chain is described in this entry. These data originate in a study of cytotoxic CD8 clonotypes in ibrutinib-treated CLL. Sequencing was performed with immunoSEQ multiplex PCR; in TCRdb, only in-frame clones are kept and a portion is missing. In the table there are approximately 50,000 clones, approximately 75% of which are singletons. Germline CDR1 reads SEHNR; CDR2 reads FQNEAQ (reference sequence). This CDR3 comprises 16 residues. Trimming took off 0 bases at V and 0 bases at J, with 11 bases between the two ends. This TCR was sampled from a human donor with chronic lymphocytic leukemia. The material sequenced was PBMCs, taken after 12 months of ibrutinib treatment. The chain couples TRBV7-9 to TRBJ1-1; D gene unclear. CDR3 DNA sequence: TGTGCCAGCAGCTTAGCAGGGTTCCCACTGAACACTGAAGCTTTCTTT. Amino acid sequence: CASSLAGFPLNTEAFF.